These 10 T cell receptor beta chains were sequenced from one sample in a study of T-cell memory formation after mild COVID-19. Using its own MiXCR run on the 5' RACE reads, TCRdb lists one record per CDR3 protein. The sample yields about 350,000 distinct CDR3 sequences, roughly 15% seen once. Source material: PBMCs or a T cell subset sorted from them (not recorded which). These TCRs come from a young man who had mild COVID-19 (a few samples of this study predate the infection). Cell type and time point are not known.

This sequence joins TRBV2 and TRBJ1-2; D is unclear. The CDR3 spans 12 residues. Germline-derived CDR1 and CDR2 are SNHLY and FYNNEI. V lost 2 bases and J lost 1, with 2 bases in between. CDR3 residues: CASSENNYGYTF. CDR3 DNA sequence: TGTGCCAGCAGTGAAAATAACTATGGCTACACCTTC.

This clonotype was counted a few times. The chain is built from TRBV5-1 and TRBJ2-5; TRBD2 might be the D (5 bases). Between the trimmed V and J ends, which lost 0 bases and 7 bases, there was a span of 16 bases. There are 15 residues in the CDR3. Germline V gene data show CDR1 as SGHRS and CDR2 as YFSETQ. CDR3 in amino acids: CASSLEGEERGTQYF. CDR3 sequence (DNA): TGCGCCAGCAGCTTGGAGGGAGAGGAGAGAGGGACCCAGTACTTC.

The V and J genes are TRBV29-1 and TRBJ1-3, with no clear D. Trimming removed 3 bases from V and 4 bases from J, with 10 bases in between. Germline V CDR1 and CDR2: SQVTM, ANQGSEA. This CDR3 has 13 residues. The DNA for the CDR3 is TGCAGCGTTGACTCCGGGAGGGGAAACACCATATATTTT. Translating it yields CSVDSGRGNTIYF.

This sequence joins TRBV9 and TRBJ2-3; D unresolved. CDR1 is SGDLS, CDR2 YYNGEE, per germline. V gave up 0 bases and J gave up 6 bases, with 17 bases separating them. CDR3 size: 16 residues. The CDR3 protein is CASSVEALRLGDTQYF. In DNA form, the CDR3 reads TGTGCCAGCAGCGTAGAGGCCCTCCGCCTAGGTGATACGCAGTATTTT.

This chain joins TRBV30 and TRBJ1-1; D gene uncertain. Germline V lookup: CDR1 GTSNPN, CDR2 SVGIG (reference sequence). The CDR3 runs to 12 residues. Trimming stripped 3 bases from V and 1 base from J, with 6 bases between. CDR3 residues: CAWRVGNTEAFF. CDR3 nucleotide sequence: TGTGCCTGGAGGGTCGGGAACACTGAAGCTTTCTTT.

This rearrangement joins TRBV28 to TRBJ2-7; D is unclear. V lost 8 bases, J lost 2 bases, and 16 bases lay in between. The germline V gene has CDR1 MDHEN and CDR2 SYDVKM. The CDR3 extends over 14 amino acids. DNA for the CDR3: TGTGCCAGCCGTCCAGGTACACTTGCCTACGAGCAGTACGTC. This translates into CASRPGTLAYEQYV.

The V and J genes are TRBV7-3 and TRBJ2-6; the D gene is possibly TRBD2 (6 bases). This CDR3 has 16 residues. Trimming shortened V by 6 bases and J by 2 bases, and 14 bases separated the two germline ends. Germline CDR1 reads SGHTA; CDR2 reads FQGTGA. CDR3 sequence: CASSERQRAGANVLTF. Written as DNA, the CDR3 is TGTGCCAGCAGTGAAAGACAGCGGGCTGGGGCCAACGTCCTGACTTTC.

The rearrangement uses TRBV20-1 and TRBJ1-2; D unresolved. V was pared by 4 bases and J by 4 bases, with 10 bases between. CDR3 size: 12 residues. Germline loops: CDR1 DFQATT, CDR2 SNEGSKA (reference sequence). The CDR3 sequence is CSATRPAYGYTF. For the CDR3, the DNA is TGCAGTGCTACAAGACCCGCCTATGGCTACACCTTC.

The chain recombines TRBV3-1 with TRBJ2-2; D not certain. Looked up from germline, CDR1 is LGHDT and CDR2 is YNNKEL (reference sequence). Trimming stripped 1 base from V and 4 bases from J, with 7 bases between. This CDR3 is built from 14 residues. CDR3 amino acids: CASSQVVGTGELFF. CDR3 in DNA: TGTGCCAGCAGCCAAGTGGTGGGCACCGGGGAGCTGTTTTTT.

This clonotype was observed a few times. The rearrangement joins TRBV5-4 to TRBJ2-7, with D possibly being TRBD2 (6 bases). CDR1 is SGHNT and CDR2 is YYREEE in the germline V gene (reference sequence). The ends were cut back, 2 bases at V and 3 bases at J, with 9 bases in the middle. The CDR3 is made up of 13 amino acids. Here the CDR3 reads CASSFFGGYEQYF. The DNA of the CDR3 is TGTGCCAGCAGCTTCTTCGGGGGCTACGAGCAGTACTTC.